Shown below are 13 T cell receptor beta chains from a single sample sequenced in a study of cytomegalovirus exposure and HLA in healthy donors. A multiplex PCR was run with 60 Vbeta primers and 13 Jbeta primers. The repertoire was sequenced with immunoSEQ multiplex PCR; TCRdb's copy has only in-frame clones and lacks some. The sample contains some 130,000 clones, roughly 80% of which appear only once. The material sequenced was PBMCs. These receptors all stem from a woman aged 40 to 50 in good health and CMV-seronegative.

The chain has TRBV28 and TRBJ2-7; the match to TRBD1 covers 8 bases. There are 14 residues in the CDR3. J gave up 6 bases and V 8 bases, and 12 bases lay outside the gene matches. CDR1 and CDR2 (germline): MDHEN, SYDVKM. The DNA for the CDR3 is TGTGCCAGCGTTCGAGGCAGGGGGCGGGTCGAGCAGTACTTC. It translates to CASVRGRGRVEQYF.

V gene TRBV28 combines with J gene TRBJ1-5; D unclear. The CDR3 runs 13 residues. Germline assignment: CDR1 MDHEN and CDR2 SYDVKM. The V and J ends lost 6 bases and 2 bases respectively, with 8 bases between them. The CDR3 protein is CASRERGNQPQHF. CDR3 nucleotide sequence: TGTGCCAGCAGGGAGAGGGGCAATCAGCCCCAGCATTTT.

This chain uses TRBV9 with TRBJ2-1, with TRBD2 as a possible D gene (6 bases). With 1 base removed from V and 2 bases from J, the gap between germline ends came to 10 bases. CDR1 and CDR2 (germline): SGDLS, YYNGEE. The CDR3 runs to 15 residues. The CDR3 spells CASSVSGGTYNEQFF. CDR3 bases: TGTGCCAGCAGCGTATCAGGAGGGACCTACAATGAGCAGTTCTTC.

The chain has TRBV19 and TRBJ2-5, with TRBD1 matching 7 bases. CDR3 size: 17 residues. The germline V gene has CDR1 LNHDA and CDR2 SQIVND (reference sequence). J lost 4 bases, V lost 0 bases, and 11 bases had no gene match. CDR3: CASSIDGLRGPLETQYF. For the CDR3, the DNA is TGTGCCAGTAGTATAGATGGGCTGAGGGGGCCTTTAGAGACCCAGTACTTC.

V gene TRBV15 combines with J gene TRBJ1-1; 9 bases are a match to TRBD1. V shed 8 bases and J 6 bases; nucleotides not matched to a gene: 7. The CDR3 length is 13 residues. From germline, CDR1 is LNHNV and CDR2 YYDKDF (reference sequence). CDR3 sequence (DNA): TGTGCCACCCGCCGGGACAGGGAAGCTGAAGCTTTCTTT. Its protein product is CATRRDREAEAFF.

The CDR3 DNA is TGCGCCAGCAGGACGGACAGTAACACTGAAGCTTTCTTT. Translation: CASRTDSNTEAFF. This chain joins TRBV5-1 and TRBJ1-1; D might be TRBD1 (6 bases). The length of the CDR3 is 13 residues. Germline V CDR1 and CDR2: SGHRS, YFSETQ. Trimming took 5 bases from V and 2 from J, leaving 10 bases between them.

The genes are TRBV7-9 and TRBJ2-5; unclear D gene. Germline V gene data show CDR1 as SEHNR and CDR2 as FQNEAQ (reference sequence). The CDR3 contains 13 residues. The V end was cut by 2 bases, the J end by 3 bases, with 7 bases between. The CDR3 sequence is CASSLSGEETQYF. CDR3 bases: TGTGCCAGCAGCTTATCCGGTGAAGAGACCCAGTACTTC.

This chain joins TRBV5-1 and TRBJ2-3, with TRBD1 matching over 9 bases. V shed 2 bases, J shed 0 bases, and the junction held 1 base outside the gene matches. This CDR3 has 15 residues. From germline, CDR1 is SGHRS and CDR2 YFSETQ. CDR3 loop: CASSFGTGSTDTQYF. CDR3 DNA sequence: TGCGCCAGCAGCTTCGGGACAGGGAGCACAGATACGCAGTATTTT.

This chain joins TRBV29-1 and TRBJ1-1; weak D call: TRBD1 (5 bases). Germline V CDR1 and CDR2: SQVTM, ANQGSEA. Trimming shortened V by 5 bases and J by 2 bases, and 12 bases separated the two germline ends. The CDR3 is 13 residues long. The CDR3 loop is CSVRGHSNTEAFF. The CDR3 bases are TGCAGCGTTCGCGGACATTCAAACACTGAAGCTTTCTTT.

The chain combines TRBV11-1 with TRBJ2-3, with 8 bases matching TRBD2. Germline trimming cut 0 bases from V and 3 bases from J; bases unmatched to any gene: 5. The CDR3 is 16 amino acids. Germline V gene data show CDR1 as SGHAT and CDR2 as FQDESV (reference sequence). CDR3 coding DNA: TGTGCCAGCAGCTTAGCAGCGGGAGTCCGGACAGATACGCAGTATTTT. Translated: CASSLAAGVRTDTQYF. The full variable domain, with the rest looked up from reference TRBV11-1 and TRBJ2-3, is EAEVAQSPRYKITEKSQAVAFWCDPISGHATLYWYRQILGQGPELLVQFQDESVVDDSQLPKDRFSAERLKGVDSTLKIQPAELGDSAMYLCASSLAAGVRTDTQYFGPGTRLTVL.

The J gene is TRBJ2-7, the V gene TRBV28, with TRBD2 as a possible D gene (6 bases). Trimming took 6 bases from V and 4 from J, leaving 25 bases between them. Germline V CDR1 and CDR2: MDHEN, SYDVKM. The CDR3 length is 17 residues. CDR3 loop: CASSSPLDGAGNYEQYF. In nucleotides, the CDR3 is TGTGCCAGCAGCTCTCCTCTGGACGGCGCGGGGAATTACGAGCAGTACTTC.

In this sample, this clone turned up a few times. The chain carries TRBV7-8 and TRBJ1-6; D is possibly TRBD1 (6 bases). From germline, CDR1 is SGHVS and CDR2 FQNEAQ. V was trimmed by 4 bases and J by 0 bases, leaving 13 bases between them. CDR3 length equals 17 residues. In DNA, the CDR3 is TGTGCCAGCAGCTCCCGGGACACCAGCTCCTATAATTCACCCCTCCACTTT. Amino acid sequence: CASSSRDTSSYNSPLHF.

The CDR3 loop is CASSHRLGLADAFSDTQYF. The CDR3 coding sequence is TGTGCCAGCAGCCACCGACTGGGACTAGCGGACGCCTTCTCAGATACGCAGTATTTT. The chain is built from TRBV14 and TRBJ2-3; TRBD2 aligns across 11 bases. J was trimmed by 4 bases and V by 3 bases; bases with no gene match: 15. CDR3 length: 19 amino acids. Per the germline V gene, CDR1 is SGHDN and CDR2 is FVKESK.